The TCR beta chain described here comes from a study of blood T cell repertoires in COVID-19. V shed 5 bases and J 2 bases; nucleotides not matched to a gene: 4. The CDR3 is 15 amino acids. Germline CDR1 SGHTA, CDR2 FQGNSA. TCRdb's copy holds only in-frame clones and misses some; the assay was immunoSEQ multiplex PCR. Of some 140,000 clones in the sample, roughly 84% were seen once. Material: peripheral blood. The chain employs TRBV7-2 and TRBJ1-5, with 9 bases identical to TRBD1. The clonotype was recovered from a man aged 60 to 69 with COVID-19, enrolled during active disease. The CDR3 sequence: CASSADRGGNQPQHF. The CDR3 DNA sequence: TGTGCCAGCAGCGCGGACAGGGGTGGCAATCAGCCCCAGCATTTT.